This T cell receptor beta chain originates from a study of T cell responses to AZD1222 COVID-19 vaccine. Whole-study findings and limits: White British people made up most donors, females outnumbered males, and clonal diversity was possibly underestimated. Repertoires were obtained solely post-peak T cell response.

About this clone itself: The antigen is unknown.

Germline loops: CDR1 LNHNV, CDR2 YYDKDF (reference sequence). V lost 3 bases and J lost 9; bases outside the gene matches: 10. This CDR3 is built from 15 residues. The data were produced by immunoSEQ multiplex PCR, yet TCRdb's version contains in-frame clones alone and is incomplete. The table records 90,000 to 150,000 clones, around 87% of them present only once. Material: peripheral blood, obtained on day 0 of AZD1222 vaccination. This sequence was found in an adult in good health. This rearrangement joins TRBV15 to TRBJ2-1; 8 nucleotides match TRBD2. DNA of the CDR3: TGTGCCACCAGCAGTAGCGGGGAGGTGATCCCTGAGCAGTTCTTC. Its translation is CATSSSGEVIPEQFF.